This is a list of T cell receptor beta chains from one sample in a study of CD8+ T cells in alopecia areata. TCRdb keeps only in-frame clones here, not all; method: immunoSEQ multiplex PCR. The top ten clones hold around 10% of a sample with about 99,000 clones, approximately 90% of them seen once. The specimen was CD8+ T cells sorted from blood, collected at approximately week 30, from a patient treated with tofacitinib. The receptor set was obtained from a human donor with alopecia areata. Both conserved end residues are part of each CDR3. D genes are given only for firm matches. The size field is filled for only some rows; it gives once, few, many or a size class.

>TRBJ2-2|NA|NA|TRBV27
CASSLGSDTGELFF
TGTGCCAGCAGTTTAGGATCAGACACCGGGGAGCTGTTTTTT
>TRBJ2-7|NA|NA|TRBV5-1
CASSLNSGYTYEQYF
TGCGCCAGCAGCTTGAATTCAGGGTATACTTACGAGCAGTACTTC
>TRBJ2-4|NA|TRBD2|TRBV7-9
CASSRTSGLAKNIQYF
TGTGCCAGCAGCCGGACTAGCGGCCTAGCCAAAAACATTCAGTACTTC
>TRBJ2-3|NA|NA|TRBV7-6
CASADGTSGTDTQYF
TGTGCCAGCGCGGACGGCACCTCGGGCACAGATACGCAGTATTTT
>TRBJ2-1|NA|TRBD1|TRBV27
CASSLAPGQGYNEQFF
TGTGCCAGCAGTTTAGCGCCGGGACAGGGATACAATGAGCAGTTCTTC
>TRBJ2-5|NA|TRBD1|TRBV10-3
CAISDGTEGETQYF
TGTGCCATCAGTGATGGGACAGAGGGGGAGACCCAGTACTTC
>TRBJ1-2|NA|NA|TRBV25-1
CASSEYPGVGYTF
TGTGCCAGCAGTGAATATCCGGGGGTCGGCTACACCTTC
>TRBJ2-7|NA|NA|TRBV28
CASCQRASYEQYF
TGTGCCAGCTGCCAAAGGGCATCCTACGAGCAGTACTTC
>TRBJ2-1|NA|NA|TRBV9
CASSVLSASYNEQFF
TGTGCCAGCAGCGTTCTGTCGGCTAGCTACAATGAGCAGTTCTTC
>TRBJ2-3|NA|TRBD2|TRBV5-1
CASSGLAGVVDTQYF
TGCGCCAGCAGCGGACTAGCGGGGGTGGTAGATACGCAGTATTTT
>TRBJ2-7|NA|NA|TRBV29-1
CSATLGSYEQYF
TGCAGCGCTACACTAGGTTCCTACGAGCAGTACTTC
>TRBJ2-1|NA|TRBD2|TRBV5-1
CASSPGGHSNEQFF
TGCGCCAGCAGCCCGGGAGGGCATTCCAATGAGCAGTTCTTC
>TRBJ1-4|NA|NA|TRBV2
CASTSGRNEKLFF
TGTGCCAGCACAAGCGGAAGAAATGAAAAACTGTTTTTT
>TRBJ1-5|NA|NA|TRBV28
CASRLTSTVSKHF
TGTGCCAGCAGGCTTACTTCGACCGTTAGCAAGCATTTT
>TRBJ1-2|NA|TRBD1|TRBV4-1
CASSQDHQGDSYGYTF
TGCGCCAGCAGCCAAGATCATCAGGGGGACTCCTATGGCTACACCTTC
>TRBJ2-7|NA|NA|TRBV5-6
CASSPPGISYEQYF
TGTGCCAGCAGCCCTCCGGGAATCAGTTACGAGCAGTACTTC
>TRBJ2-7|NA|TRBD2|TRBV14
CASSQLGGYEQYF
TGTGCCAGCAGCCAGCTGGGAGGGTACGAGCAGTACTTC
>TRBJ2-7|NA|NA|TRBV27
CASSDGTALTHEQYF
TGTGCCAGCAGTGACGGGACCGCCCTTACACACGAGCAGTACTTC
>TRBJ2-1|once|NA|TRBV15
CATSRDSDNEQFF
TGTGCCACCAGCAGAGATTCGGACAATGAGCAGTTCTTC
>TRBJ2-5|NA|NA|TRBV5-4
CASSLETEETQYF
TGTGCCAGCAGCTTGGAGACAGAAGAGACCCAGTACTTC
>TRBJ2-7|NA|TRBD1|TRBV29-1
CSVEDTGTGIYEQCF
TGCAGCGTTGAAGATACCGGGACAGGGATTTACGAGCAGTGCTTC
>TRBJ2-7|NA|NA|TRBV29-1
CSVEGGAISPPYEQYF
TGCAGCGTTGAAGGGGGCGCGATAAGTCCCCCCTACGAGCAGTACTTC
>TRBJ1-2|NA|NA|TRBV14
CASSQDRQGPYGYTF
TGTGCCAGCAGCCAAGATCGGCAGGGACCCTATGGCTACACCTTC
>TRBJ1-5|NA|NA|TRBV4-1
CASSQAHSNQPQHF
TGCGCCAGCAGCCAAGCACACAGCAATCAGCCCCAGCATTTT
>TRBJ1-1|NA|NA|TRBV2
CASSKDTLNTEAFF
TGTGCCAGCAGTAAGGACACCCTGAACACTGAAGCTTTCTTT
>TRBJ2-1|NA|TRBD2|TRBV4-1
CASSLGLAPNEQFF
TGCGCCAGCAGCCTCGGACTAGCTCCCAATGAGCAGTTCTTC
>TRBJ1-2|NA|NA|TRBV27
CASTLLASRYGYTF
TGTGCCAGCACCCTCCTGGCCAGCCGCTATGGCTACACCTTC
>TRBJ2-1|NA|NA|TRBV14
CASSPLVGSGNEQFF
TGTGCCAGCAGCCCACTGGTAGGTAGCGGAAATGAGCAGTTCTTC
>TRBJ2-7|NA|NA|TRBV2
CASTDSYEQYF
TGTGCCAGCACGGACTCCTACGAGCAGTACTTC
>TRBJ2-7|NA|TRBD1|TRBV2
CASRMTGSHEQYF
TGTGCCAGCAGGATGACAGGGTCCCACGAGCAGTACTTC
>TRBJ2-7|NA|TRBD1|TRBV4-2
CASSQGDRATYEQYF
TGTGCCAGCAGCCAAGGGGACAGGGCGACCTACGAGCAGTACTTC
>TRBJ1-2|NA|NA|TRBV7-9
CASLSRSVYTF
TGTGCCAGCCTATCGAGATCCGTCTACACCTTC